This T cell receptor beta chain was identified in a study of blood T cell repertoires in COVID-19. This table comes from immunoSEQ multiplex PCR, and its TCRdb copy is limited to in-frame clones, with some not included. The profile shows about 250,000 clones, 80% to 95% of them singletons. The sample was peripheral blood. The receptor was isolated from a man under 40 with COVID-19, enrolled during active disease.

The CDR3 DNA follows: TGTGCCAGCAGCTCACAGGGAAGTGCTGAAGCTTTCTTT. Residues: CASSSQGSAEAFF. V and J are TRBV5-4 and TRBJ1-1; tentatively, D is TRBD1 (6 bases). The germline CDR1 and CDR2 sequences are SGHNT and YYREEE (reference sequence). V shed 3 bases and J shed 6 bases, with 12 bases lying between them. The CDR3 covers 13 residues.